These 7 T cell receptor beta chains share one sample of origin, sequenced in a study of blood T cells in healthy people across ages. Together with a sample-barcoded 5' primer, a J-beta primer mix was included in a second PCR lasting about 6 to 11 cycles. TCRdb called the 5' RACE reads again in MiXCR, with one record for every CDR3 protein. Of over 600,000 distinct CDR3 sequences listed, 21% are singletons. The specimen sequenced was blood. The source of these receptors is a man in his sixties or seventies in good health.

This clonotype appeared a few times. The chain carries TRBV5-1 and TRBJ2-2; D may be TRBD2 (5 bases). Germline V CDR1 and CDR2: SGHRS, YFSETQ. V lost 4 bases, J lost 5 bases, and 9 bases lay in between. This CDR3 contains 13 residues. The DNA for the CDR3 is TGCGCCAGCAGCCAGCGGACGACCGGGGAGCTGTTTTTT. Its protein is CASSQRTTGELFF.

This chain uses TRBV5-1 with TRBJ2-7; 8 bases agree with TRBD1. Germline lookup yields CDR1 SGHRS and CDR2 YFSETQ. The CDR3 spans 15 residues. J was trimmed by 0 bases and V by 5 bases; bases with no gene match: 7. The CDR3, as DNA: TGCGCCAGCAGATACCCGGGACAGGACTCCTACGAGCAGTACTTC. This encodes CASRYPGQDSYEQYF. Using reference TRBV5-1 and TRBJ2-7 for the parts outside the CDR3, the full variable domain is KAGVTQTPRYLIKTRGQQVTLSCSPISGHRSVSWYQQTPGQGLQFLFEYFSETQRNKGNFPGRFSGRQFSNSRSEMNVSTLELGDSALYLCASRYPGQDSYEQYFGPGTRLTVT.

This clonotype was detected a few times. This chain links TRBV11-1 with TRBJ2-3; D gene ambiguous. V was cut by 5 bases and J by 1 base, with 10 bases left in between. CDR1 and CDR2 (germline): SGHAT, FQDESV (reference sequence). The length of the CDR3 is 14 residues. CDR3 in DNA: TGTGCCAGCAGCCATCGGACGGGCACAGATACGCAGTATTTT. Translating it yields CASSHRTGTDTQYF.

There are a few counts of this clonotype. The chain links TRBV5-1 to TRBJ2-1, with 10 positions matching TRBD2. Germline V CDR1 and CDR2: SGHRS, YFSETQ. The V and J ends lost 3 bases and 5 bases, in that order; junction bases with no gene match: 11. The CDR3 consists of 17 residues. CDR3 nucleotides: TGCGCCAGCAGCTCCACTACTCTAGCGGGAGAGAACAATGAGCAGTTCTTC. This encodes CASSSTTLAGENNEQFF.

This clonotype has just a few counts. V gene TRBV28 combines with J gene TRBJ2-7; 7 bases line up with TRBD2. V trimming: 2 bases; J trimming: 1 base; junction bases outside the gene matches: 11. CDR1 and CDR2 (germline): MDHEN, SYDVKM. This CDR3 has 17 residues. The CDR3 bases are TGTGCCAGCAGTTTACCAGCGGGAAGAGCAATGTCCTACGAGCAGTACTTC. Protein sequence: CASSLPAGRAMSYEQYF. Full variable domain (rest looked up from reference TRBV28 and TRBJ2-7): DVKVTQSSRYLVKRTGEKVFLECVQDMDHENMFWYRQDPGLGLRLIYFSYDVKMKEKGDIPEGYSVSREKKERFSLILESASTNQTSMYLCASSLPAGRAMSYEQYFGPGTRLTVT.

This clonotype has just a few counts. The chain is built from TRBV20-1 and TRBJ1-4; D may be TRBD1 (6 bases). The V and J ends lost 3 bases and 3 bases respectively, with 14 bases between them. The CDR3 loop spans 15 amino acids. In germline, CDR1 is DFQATT, CDR2 SNEGSKA (reference sequence). The CDR3 DNA follows: TGCAGTGCTAGGGATCAGGGGTTTGCTAATGAAAAACTGTTTTTT. This gives the protein CSARDQGFANEKLFF.

The V and J genes are TRBV28 and TRBJ2-7; 10 bases map to TRBD1. The CDR3 totals 16 residues. The trim removed 3 bases at V and 3 bases at J, leaving 8 bases unmatched. Germline CDR1 MDHEN, CDR2 SYDVKM. The CDR3 sequence is CASSFTPGQGNYEQYF. The CDR3 nucleotides read TGTGCCAGCAGTTTTACCCCGGGACAGGGGAACTACGAGCAGTACTTC.